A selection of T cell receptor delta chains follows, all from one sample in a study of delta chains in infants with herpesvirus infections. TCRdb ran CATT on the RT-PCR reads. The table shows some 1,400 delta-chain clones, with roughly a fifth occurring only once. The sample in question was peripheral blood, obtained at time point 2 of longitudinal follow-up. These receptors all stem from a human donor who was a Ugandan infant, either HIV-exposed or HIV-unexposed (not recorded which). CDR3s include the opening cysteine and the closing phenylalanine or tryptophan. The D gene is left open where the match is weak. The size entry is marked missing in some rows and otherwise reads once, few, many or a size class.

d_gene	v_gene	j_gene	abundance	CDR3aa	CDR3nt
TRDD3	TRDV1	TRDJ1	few	CALGELGLFAGGHTDKLIF	TGTGCTCTTGGGGAACTAGGCCTTTTTGCTGGGGGTCACACCGATAAACTCATCTTT
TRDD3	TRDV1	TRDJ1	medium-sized	CALGDGASSGGYAGGLIF	TGTGCTCTTGGGGATGGAGCTTCCTCTGGGGGATACGCGGGTGGGCTCATCTTT
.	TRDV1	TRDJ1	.	CALGAPAPFPYTGFRGKLIF	TGTGCTCTTGGGGCCCCCGCACCCTTCCCCTATACTGGGTTCAGGGGTAAACTCATCTTT
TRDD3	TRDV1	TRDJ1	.	CALGDKGLPTGEYWGISPENRTGDKLIF	TGTGCTCTTGGGGACAAAGGCCTTCCTACGGGTGAGTACTGGGGGATATCCCCAGAGAACCGGACAGGCGATAAACTCATCTTT
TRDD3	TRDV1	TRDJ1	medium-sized	CALGVTGTGGYTSPPAADKLIF	TGTGCTCTTGGGGTAACAGGGACTGGGGGATATACTAGTCCCCCGGCGGCCGATAAACTCATCTTT
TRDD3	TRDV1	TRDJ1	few	CALGEYRPNAGWGIRVSRGADKLIF	TGTGCTCTTGGGGAGTACCGTCCTAATGCAGGATGGGGGATACGCGTATCCCGAGGAGCCGATAAACTCATCTTT
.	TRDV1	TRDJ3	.	CALGEPLPPYWDQSSWDTRQMFF	TGTGCTCTTGGGGAGCCCCTGCCCCCCTACTGGGACCAAAGCTCCTGGGACACCCGACAGATGTTTTTC
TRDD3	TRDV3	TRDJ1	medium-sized	CAFTGGYAVDITGYTDKLIF	TGTGCCTTTACTGGGGGATACGCAGTAGATATCACTGGGTACACCGATAAACTCATCTTT
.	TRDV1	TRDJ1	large	CALGSVGYTDKLIF	TGTGCTCTTGGAAGTGTCGGATACACCGATAAACTCATCTTT
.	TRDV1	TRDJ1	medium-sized	CALGESRWDTMMTKLIF	TGTGCTCTTGGGGAATCCCGCTGGGACACCATGATGACTAAACTCATCTTT
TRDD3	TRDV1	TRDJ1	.	CALNPRGGTGGIPDKLIF	TGTGCTCTAAACCCGAGAGGCGGGACTGGGGGAATTCCCGATAAACTCATCTTT
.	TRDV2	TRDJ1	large	CACDTEKNTPDKLIF	TGTGCCTGTGACACCGAAAAGAACACCCCCGATAAACTCATCTTT
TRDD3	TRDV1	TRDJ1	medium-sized	CALGELPGRPPSWGINTVDKLIF	TGTGCTCTTGGGGAACTCCCTGGGCGGCCACCCTCGTGGGGGATAAATACGGTCGATAAACTCATCTTT
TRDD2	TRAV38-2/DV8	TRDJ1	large	CAYRSLLPTDKLIF	TGTGCTTATAGGAGTTTACTTCCTACGGATAAACTCATCTTT
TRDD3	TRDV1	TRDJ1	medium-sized	CALGERVRLLGGKLIF	TGTGCTCTTGGGGAAAGGGTTCGGTTACTGGGGGGGAAACTCATCTTT
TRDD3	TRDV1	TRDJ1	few	CALGENFVAGGYIELIF	TGTGCTCTTGGGGAAAACTTCGTGGCTGGGGGATACATAGAACTCATCTTT
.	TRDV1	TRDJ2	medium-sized	CALGELHRSSPAQLFF	TGTGCTCTTGGGGAACTTCACCGATCTTCCCCAGCACAACTCTTCTTT